These 2 T cell receptor beta chains share one sample of origin, sequenced in a study of tumor-infiltrating lymphocytes in primary liver carcinoma. A primer matching the constant region was used to make TCR beta cDNA from approximately 0.45 ug of total RNA. Researchers made the TCR beta libraries by running three nested multiplex PCR rounds with slightly modified ARM-PCR. Forward primers for TRBV1-TRBV30 and a C-beta reverse primer served the first two PCR rounds, at 10 cycles each. TCRdb re-called the multiplex PCR reads with MiXCR, one entry per CDR3 protein. The sample has some 190,000 distinct CDR3 sequences, roughly three fifths seen once. In addition to blood RNA drawn from unsorted whole blood, germline DNA was extracted. Sequencing was carried out using peripheral blood. The receptors derive from a man between 40 and 49 years old with primary liver carcinoma and hepatitis B virus infection.

Only a few counts were recorded for this clonotype. This may come from a read error, since a much larger clone is one base off. The chain recombines TRBV11-2 with TRBJ2-4; D gene unclear. The CDR3 runs to 13 residues. CDR1 and CDR2 from the germline V gene are SGHAT and FQNNGV. CDR3 loop: CVSSLPQSDIQYF. CDR3 in DNA: TGTGTCAGCAGCTTACCCCAGTCGGACATTCAGTACTTC.

The genes are TRBV25-1 and TRBJ2-7, with D perhaps TRBD2 (6 bases). Germline values: CDR1 MGHDK, CDR2 SYGVNS. This CDR3 is 15 amino acids long. Trimming removed 5 bases from V and 1 base from J, with 15 bases in between. The CDR3 loop reads CASSHGGLSSYEQYF. The CDR3 bases are TGTGCCAGCAGTCACGGAGGGTTGAGTTCCTACGAGCAGTACTTC.